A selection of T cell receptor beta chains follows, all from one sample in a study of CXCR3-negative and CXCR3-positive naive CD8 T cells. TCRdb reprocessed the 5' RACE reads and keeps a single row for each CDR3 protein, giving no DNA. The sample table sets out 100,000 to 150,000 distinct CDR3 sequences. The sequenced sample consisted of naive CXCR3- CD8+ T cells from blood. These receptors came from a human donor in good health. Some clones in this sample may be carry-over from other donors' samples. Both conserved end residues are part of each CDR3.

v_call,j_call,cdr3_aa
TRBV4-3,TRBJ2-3,CASSQAPSEQGDTQYF
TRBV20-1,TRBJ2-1,CSARPLAGETYNEQFF
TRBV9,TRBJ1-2,CASSVDSQGAVYGYTF
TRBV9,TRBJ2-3,CASSVVDGGVGTDTQYF
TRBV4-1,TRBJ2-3,CASSQAASDSTDTQCF
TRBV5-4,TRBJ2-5,CASSTGTDPQETQYF
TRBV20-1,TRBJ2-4,CSAREMGNGNIQYF
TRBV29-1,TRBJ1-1,CSVAGQGSEAFF
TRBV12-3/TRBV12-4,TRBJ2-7,CASSLRTELTGTSGKRSEQYF
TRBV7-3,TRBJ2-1,CASSFGTSGEQFF
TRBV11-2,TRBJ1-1,CASSLGGQRMNTEAFF
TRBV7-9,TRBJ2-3,CASSGSSSTDTQYF
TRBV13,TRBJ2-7,CASSSRGTGGTYEQYF
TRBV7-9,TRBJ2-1,CASSSSGTSGGPQFF
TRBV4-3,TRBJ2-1,CASSQHWTSGAYNEQFF
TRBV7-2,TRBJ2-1,CASSLAGVGNEQFF
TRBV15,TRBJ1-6,CATSRDRTSYNSPLHF
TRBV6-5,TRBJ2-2,CASRNQAVEYTGELFF
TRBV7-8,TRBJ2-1,CASSLITASSYNEQFF
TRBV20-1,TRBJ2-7,CSAHDQLAGGTYEQYF
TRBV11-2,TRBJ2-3,CASSVGVTDTQYF
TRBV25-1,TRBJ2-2,CASTPAGTTSITGELFF
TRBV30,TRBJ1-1,CAWAPGENTEAFF
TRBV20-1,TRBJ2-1,CSASDHSGGKPFSYNEQFF
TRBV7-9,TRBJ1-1,CASRVTGGRTEAFF
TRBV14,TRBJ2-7,CASSQALPVSSYEQYF
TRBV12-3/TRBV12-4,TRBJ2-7,CASSFQGTYEQYF
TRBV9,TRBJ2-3,CASSVEGGTDTQYF
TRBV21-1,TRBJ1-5,CASSKVGQPQHF
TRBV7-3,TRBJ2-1,CASSQPGLAGGDPYSSYNEQFF
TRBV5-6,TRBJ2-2,CASSGGEGIGELFF
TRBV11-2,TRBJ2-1,CASSLGFGLGYNEQFF